The rows below give T cell receptor beta chains drawn from one sample of a study of control samples from healthy donors and cancer patients. Some clones are missing from TCRdb's copy, which holds only in-frame ones; the method was immunoSEQ multiplex PCR. The data hold about 120,000 clones, with roughly nine tenths observed a single time. The source material was blood. Receptors were obtained from a man in his forties or fifties in good health. Each CDR3 is given with its conserved first and last residue. The D gene is left open where the match is weak. The size field is filled for only some rows; it gives once, few, many or a size class.

J | D | V | size | CDR3
TRBJ2-3 | TRBD1 | TRBV18 | NA | CASSEGQGVEDTQYF
TRBJ1-6 | NA | TRBV18 | once | CASSPPTGNNSPLHF
TRBJ1-3 | TRBD1 | TRBV5-6 | NA | CASSFFDRAAGNTIYF
TRBJ2-1 | NA | TRBV7-9 | once | CASSLEGSGYNEQFF
TRBJ1-1 | NA | TRBV9 | NA | CASSVEADTEAFF
TRBJ2-1 | NA | TRBV21-1 | few | CASSRGARYNEQFF
TRBJ1-1 | NA | TRBV9 | NA | CASSVGRTVSLLNTEAFF
TRBJ1-2 | TRBD1 | TRBV5-1 | once | CATRGDREFYGYTF
TRBJ2-7 | NA | TRBV21-1 | NA | CASSKGDRAFYEQYF
TRBJ1-4 | NA | TRBV6-5 | NA | CASSRQFFNEKLFF
TRBJ1-3 | NA | TRBV19 | few | CASSAGFGNTIYF
TRBJ2-6 | NA | TRBV3-1/TRBV3-2 | NA | CASSPTGFGGANVLTF
TRBJ2-2 | TRBD1 | TRBV24-1 | NA | CATSDLLTGITGELFF
TRBJ1-5 | NA | TRBV27 | NA | CASSLAFNQPQHF
TRBJ2-3 | NA | TRBV6-5 | NA | CASSTGLTVDTQYF
TRBJ1-5 | NA | TRBV7-9 | NA | CASSTTGSNQPQHF
TRBJ2-5 | TRBD2 | TRBV5-1 | NA | CASSPGLAGAQETQYF
TRBJ2-1 | TRBD1 | TRBV13 | NA | CASSNPPKTGGEQFF
TRBJ1-1 | NA | TRBV7-9 | NA | CASTLWGTEAFF
TRBJ2-7 | NA | TRBV7-6 | once | CASSRYGGGIYEQYF
TRBJ2-1 | NA | TRBV18 | NA | CASSPLSSYNEQFF
TRBJ1-2 | NA | TRBV25-1 | NA | CASSDLGVRGYTF
TRBJ2-1 | NA | TRBV27 | NA | CASSYTIQGNEQFF
TRBJ1-1 | NA | TRBV5-6 | NA | CASSLGQVAFF
TRBJ1-2 | TRBD1 | TRBV7-9 | NA | CASSLERSGQVKYGYTF
TRBJ1-4 | NA | TRBV7-8 | NA | CASSPGRQKLFF
TRBJ2-7 | TRBD2 | TRBV2 | NA | CASSVGRAYQYEQYF
TRBJ2-1 | NA | TRBV12-3/TRBV12-4 | NA | CASTRTLEEQFF
TRBJ2-3 | TRBD1 | TRBV5-1 | NA | CASSLAGTGETDTQYF
TRBJ1-6 | NA | TRBV7-8 | once | CASSHWDPRSDSPLHF